One sample yielded the 23 T cell receptor beta chains listed below, sequenced in a study of chemoradiotherapy in HPV16-positive cancers. Sequenced by immunoSEQ multiplex PCR; TCRdb stores in-frame clones only, minus some. Of 2,500 to 4,000 clones listed, about 92% were seen once; the top ten hold less than 5%. Sequenced here: tumor tissue, sampled from a patient who underwent chemoradiotherapy. These receptors were collected from a human donor with HPV-associated anogenital cancer.

V and J are TRBV5-1 and TRBJ2-7; D remains unclear. Germline loops: CDR1 SGHRS, CDR2 YFSETQ. The V end was cut by 1 base, the J end by 0 bases, with 5 bases between. The CDR3 runs to 13 residues. The CDR3 spells CASSLQNSYEQYF. CDR3 DNA: TGCGCCAGCAGCTTGCAAAACTCCTACGAGCAGTACTTC.

This clone appeared a single time. V gene TRBV29-1 combines with J gene TRBJ1-6; 9 bases map to TRBD1. Germline CDR1 and CDR2: SQVTM and ANQGSEA. The CDR3 extends over 13 amino acids. V trimming: 6 bases; J trimming: 7 bases; junction bases outside the gene matches: 4. CDR3 loop: CSVRTGVNSPLHF. DNA of the CDR3: TGCAGCGTCCGGACAGGGGTGAATTCACCCCTCCACTTT.

The chain recombines TRBV25-1 with TRBJ2-2, with 7 nucleotides matching TRBD2. This CDR3 region has 15 residues. Germline CDR1 and CDR2: MGHDK and SYGVNS. J was trimmed by 3 bases and V by 4 bases; bases with no gene match: 5. CDR3 amino acids: CASSGLGRDTGELFF. The DNA for the CDR3 is TGTGCCAGCAGTGGGTTGGGGAGGGACACCGGGGAGCTGTTTTTT.

J is TRBJ2-7 and V is TRBV7-9; 7 nucleotides align to TRBD1. There are 17 residues in the CDR3. CDR1 is SEHNR, CDR2 FQNEAQ, per germline (reference sequence). V trimming: 5 bases; J trimming: 0 bases; junction bases outside the gene matches: 13. CDR3 coding DNA: TGTGCCAGCAGCAGGGGACCCCCGGGACAGAGCTCCTACGAGCAGTACGTC. Translated, it gives CASSRGPPGQSSYEQYV.

The chain joins TRBV7-9 to TRBJ2-3, with 7 bases that match TRBD2. From germline, CDR1 is SEHNR and CDR2 FQNEAQ (reference sequence). CDR3 length equals 13 residues. V dropped 3 bases and J dropped 6; count of bases not matched to a gene: 3. The CDR3 DNA reads TGTGCCAGCAGCTTGGGAGGGGAGGATACGCAGTATTTT. Amino acid sequence: CASSLGGEDTQYF.

This clone was seen only once. The chain couples TRBV19 to TRBJ2-2; 14 bases align to TRBD2. This CDR3 region has 16 residues. From germline, CDR1 is LNHDA and CDR2 SQIVND (reference sequence). The V segment lost 10 bases and the J segment 1 base; nucleotides outside the gene matches: 5. The DNA of the CDR3 is TGTGCCATACGCGGGACTAGCGGGGGGAACACCGGGGAGCTGTTTTTT. Amino acid sequence: CAIRGTSGGNTGELFF.

The CDR3 sequence is CATTSGGPGGQTQYF. CDR3 sequence (DNA): TGTGCCACCACCTCCGGGGGGCCGGGGGGACAGACCCAGTACTTC. The J gene is TRBJ2-5, the V gene TRBV4-2, with a possible D match to TRBD2 (7 bases). CDR1 is LGHNA, CDR2 YNFKEQ, per germline. This CDR3 comprises 15 residues. Deletions cut 10 bases from V and 6 bases from J, with 24 bases between.

The chain has TRBV11-1 and TRBJ1-2; D remains unclear. Germline V gene sequence: CDR1 SGHAT, CDR2 FQDESV (reference sequence). Trimming cost V 0 bases and J 13 bases, with 15 bases left between them. The CDR3 is 13 amino acids. CDR3 in amino acids: CASSLAETPDFTF. CDR3 coding DNA: TGTGCCAGCAGCTTAGCGGAGACACCCGATTTCACCTTC.

A single count supports this clone. This CDR3 is CASRRQGSDTQYF. CDR3 DNA: TGTGCCAGCAGGCGACAGGGGTCAGATACGCAGTATTTT. The V gene is TRBV6-5, the J gene TRBJ2-3, with 8 bases aligning to TRBD1. J gave up 4 bases and V 6 bases, and 3 bases lay outside the gene matches. Per the germline V gene, CDR1 is MNHEY and CDR2 is SVGAGI. The CDR3 length is 13 residues.

This chain connects TRBV6-1 to TRBJ1-1; 9 nucleotides match TRBD1. Per germline, CDR1 MNHNS and CDR2 SASEGT. This CDR3 is 15 amino acids long. V gave up 3 bases and J gave up 8 bases; unmatched junction bases: 10. The CDR3 region is CASSEETGGAMEAFF. The CDR3 region has the DNA TGTGCCAGCAGTGAGGAAACAGGGGGCGCGATGGAAGCTTTCTTT.

V and J are TRBV5-6 and TRBJ1-5, with a weak D call TRBD1 (6 bases). CDR3 length: 18 amino acids. The germline CDR1 and CDR2 sequences are SGHDT and YYEEEE. V gave up 2 bases and J gave up 0 bases, with 18 bases separating them. The DNA of the CDR3 is TGTGCCAGCAGCTTATGGGCAGGGGCCCTATATAGCAATCAGCCCCAGCATTTT. This translates into CASSLWAGALYSNQPQHF.

This clone was seen a few times. The chain has TRBV10-1 and TRBJ2-1; 7 positions agree with TRBD2. Germline CDR1 and CDR2: WNHNN and SYGVQD (reference sequence). The trim removed 4 bases at V and 4 bases at J, leaving 4 bases unmatched. This CDR3 spans 14 amino acids. In DNA, the CDR3 is TGCGCCAGCAGTGCCGGGACTACGTACAATGAGCAGTTCTTC. This translates into CASSAGTTYNEQFF.

The rearrangement joins TRBV9 to TRBJ1-6, with 8 bases matching TRBD1. V lost 3 bases and J lost 10; bases outside the gene matches: 9. Germline V CDR1 and CDR2: SGDLS, YYNGEE. The CDR3 is 15 amino acids. The CDR3 DNA follows: TGTGCCAGCAGCGCCCTTCGGACAGGGAACTCACCCCTCCACTTT. Its protein is CASSALRTGNSPLHF.

The J gene is TRBJ1-4, the V gene TRBV6-4, with TRBD1 matching over 8 bases. The CDR3 is 14 residues long. Trimming took 3 bases from V and 10 from J; bases not matched to a gene: 7. Germline V gene sequence: CDR1 MRHNA, CDR2 SNTAGT. The CDR3 region is CASSEQGAEGKLFF. The CDR3 region has the DNA TGTGCCAGCAGTGAGCAGGGGGCGGAGGGAAAACTGTTTTTT.

The chain has TRBV11-2 and TRBJ2-2, with D unclear. This CDR3 has 15 residues. In germline, CDR1 is SGHAT, CDR2 FQNNGV. The ends were cut back, 4 bases at V and 0 bases at J, with 9 bases in the middle. This chain's CDR3 is CASSSPASNTGELFF. In DNA form, the CDR3 reads TGTGCCAGCAGCTCCCCAGCGTCGAACACCGGGGAGCTGTTTTTT.

The chain has TRBV5-4 and TRBJ2-7; a possible D gene is TRBD1 (6 bases). The germline CDR1 and CDR2 sequences are SGHNT and YYREEE (reference sequence). V lost 3 bases to trimming and J lost 0 bases, with 13 bases between them. The CDR3 loop spans 15 amino acids. The CDR3 reads CASSSSRGFSYEQYF. CDR3 nucleotide sequence: TGTGCCAGCAGCTCCAGCAGGGGTTTCTCCTACGAGCAGTACTTC.

Here the CDR3 reads CASSAAGLNAYEQYF. The DNA for the CDR3 is TGTGCCAGCAGTGCGGCGGGACTGAACGCCTACGAGCAGTACTTC. The V and J genes are TRBV5-4 and TRBJ2-7, with D perhaps TRBD2 (6 bases). CDR3 size: 15 residues. V gave up 5 bases and J gave up 2 bases, with 17 bases separating them. Germline V gene lookup returns CDR1 SGHNT and CDR2 YYREEE (reference sequence).

The chain employs TRBV6-6 and TRBJ1-2; D is possibly TRBD1 (6 bases). CDR3 length equals 13 residues. Per the germline V gene, CDR1 is MNHNY and CDR2 is SVGAGI (reference sequence). Trimming left V 5 bases short and J 4 bases short, with 11 bases between. The CDR3 DNA reads as TGTGCCAGCAGTGATACAGGGACCTATGGCTACACCTTC. This gives the protein CASSDTGTYGYTF.

This rearrangement joins TRBV11-1 to TRBJ1-1; D remains unclear. Germline V CDR1 and CDR2: SGHAT, FQDESV (reference sequence). V lost 2 bases to trimming and J lost 1 base, with 11 bases between them. This CDR3 spans 15 amino acids. This chain's CDR3 is CASSLSLLGNTEAFF. CDR3 coding DNA: TGTGCCAGCAGCTTATCCTTGTTGGGGAACACTGAAGCTTTCTTT. The complete variable domain, with remaining parts taken from reference TRBV11-1 and TRBJ1-1, reads EAEVAQSPRYKITEKSQAVAFWCDPISGHATLYWYRQILGQGPELLVQFQDESVVDDSQLPKDRFSAERLKGVDSTLKIQPAELGDSAMYLCASSLSLLGNTEAFFGQGTRLTVV.

The chain joins TRBV15 to TRBJ2-1; 11 bases align to TRBD2. Germline-derived CDR1 and CDR2 are LNHNV and YYDKDF (reference sequence). With 3 bases clipped from V and 9 bases from J, the junction kept 7 bases outside the gene matches. This CDR3 region has 15 residues. The chain's CDR3 is CATSRLAGGPAEQFF. The DNA for the CDR3 is TGTGCCACCAGCAGGTTAGCGGGAGGGCCGGCTGAGCAGTTCTTC.

The chain employs TRBV28 and TRBJ1-2; unclear D gene. V lost 6 bases to trimming and J lost 4 bases, with 6 bases between them. CDR3 length: 11 amino acids. In germline, CDR1 is MDHEN, CDR2 SYDVKM. The CDR3 reads CASRVTYGYTF. The CDR3 nucleotides read TGTGCCAGCAGGGTGACCTATGGCTACACCTTC.

The chain has TRBV9 and TRBJ2-3; TRBD2 aligns across 10 bases. The CDR3 runs to 15 residues. Per the germline V gene, CDR1 is SGDLS and CDR2 is YYNGEE. V was pared by 6 bases and J by 2 bases, with 6 bases of the junction left unmatched. The CDR3 sequence: CASNPAGGTTDTQYF. The DNA for the CDR3 is TGTGCCAGCAACCCAGCGGGAGGGACCACAGATACGCAGTATTTT.

The V and J genes are TRBV6-1 and TRBJ2-7; D is ambiguous. The CDR3 contains 11 residues. The germline V and J ends were trimmed by 7 bases and 4 bases, with 8 bases remaining between them. The germline V gene encodes CDR1 MNHNS and CDR2 SASEGT. Here the CDR3 DNA reads TGTGCCAGCACCGGAGTTTACGAGCAGTACGTC. It is translated as CASTGVYEQYV.